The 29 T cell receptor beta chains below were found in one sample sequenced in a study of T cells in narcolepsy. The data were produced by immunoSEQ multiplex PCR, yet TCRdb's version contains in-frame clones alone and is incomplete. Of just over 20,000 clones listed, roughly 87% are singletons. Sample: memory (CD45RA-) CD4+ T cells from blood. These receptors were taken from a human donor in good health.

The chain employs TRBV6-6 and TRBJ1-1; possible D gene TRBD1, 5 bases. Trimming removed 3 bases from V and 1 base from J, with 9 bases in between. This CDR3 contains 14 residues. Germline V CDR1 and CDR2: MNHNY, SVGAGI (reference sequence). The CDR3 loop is CASSYTQGNTEAFF. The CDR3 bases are TGTGCCAGCAGTTATACCCAGGGGAACACTGAAGCTTTCTTT.

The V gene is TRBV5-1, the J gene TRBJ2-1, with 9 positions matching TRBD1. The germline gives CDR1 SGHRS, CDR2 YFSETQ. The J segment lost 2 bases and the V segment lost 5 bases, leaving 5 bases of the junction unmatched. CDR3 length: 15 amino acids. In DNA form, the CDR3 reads TGCGCCAGCAGTTTACAGGGGGCCGCCTACAATGAGCAGTTCTTC. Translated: CASSLQGAAYNEQFF.

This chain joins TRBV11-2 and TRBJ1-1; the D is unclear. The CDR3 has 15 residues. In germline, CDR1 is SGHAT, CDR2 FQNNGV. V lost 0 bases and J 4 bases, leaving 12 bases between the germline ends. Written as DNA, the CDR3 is TGTGCCAGCAGCTTAGAAGGGCGAGTGGGCACTGAAGCTTTCTTT. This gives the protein CASSLEGRVGTEAFF. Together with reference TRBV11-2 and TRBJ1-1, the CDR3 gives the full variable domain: EAGVAQSPRYKIIEKRQSVAFWCNPISGHATLYWYQQILGQGPKLLIQFQNNGVVDDSQLPKDRFSAERLKGVDSTLKIQPAKLEDSAVYLCASSLEGRVGTEAFFGQGTRLTVV.

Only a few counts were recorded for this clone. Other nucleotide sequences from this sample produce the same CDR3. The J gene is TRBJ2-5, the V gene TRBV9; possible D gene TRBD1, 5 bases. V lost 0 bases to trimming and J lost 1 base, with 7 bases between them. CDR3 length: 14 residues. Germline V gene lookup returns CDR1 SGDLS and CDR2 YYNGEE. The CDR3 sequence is CASSVGTGQETQYF. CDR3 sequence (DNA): TGTGCCAGCAGCGTAGGAACAGGCCAAGAGACCCAGTACTTC.

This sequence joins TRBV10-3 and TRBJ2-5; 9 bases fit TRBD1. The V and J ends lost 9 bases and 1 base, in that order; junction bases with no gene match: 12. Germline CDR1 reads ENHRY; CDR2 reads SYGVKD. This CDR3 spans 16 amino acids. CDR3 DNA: TGTGCCATTCGTGAGGGGACAGGGTGGTCCCAAGAGACCCAGTACTTC. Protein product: CAIREGTGWSQETQYF.

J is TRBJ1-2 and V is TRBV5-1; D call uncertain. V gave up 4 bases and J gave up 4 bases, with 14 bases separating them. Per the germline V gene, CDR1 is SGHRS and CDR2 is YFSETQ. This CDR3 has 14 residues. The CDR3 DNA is TGCGCCAGCAGCCCGGGATCTCGGGGCTATGGCTACACCTTC. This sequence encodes CASSPGSRGYGYTF. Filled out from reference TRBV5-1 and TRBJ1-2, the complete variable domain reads KAGVTQTPRYLIKTRGQQVTLSCSPISGHRSVSWYQQTPGQGLQFLFEYFSETQRNKGNFPGRFSGRQFSNSRSEMNVSTLELGDSALYLCASSPGSRGYGYTFGSGTRLTVV.

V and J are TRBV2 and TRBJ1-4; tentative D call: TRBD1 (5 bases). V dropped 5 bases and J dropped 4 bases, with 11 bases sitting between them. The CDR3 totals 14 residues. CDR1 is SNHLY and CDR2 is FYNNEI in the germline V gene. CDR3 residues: CASSRGTGNEKLFF. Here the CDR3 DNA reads TGTGCCAGCAGTAGAGGGACGGGTAATGAAAAACTGTTTTTT.

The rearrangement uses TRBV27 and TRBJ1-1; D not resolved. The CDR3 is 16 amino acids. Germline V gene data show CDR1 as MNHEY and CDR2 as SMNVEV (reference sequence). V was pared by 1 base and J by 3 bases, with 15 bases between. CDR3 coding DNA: TGTGCCAGCAGTTTATTCTGGGAAGGGTTGGACACTGAAGCTTTCTTT. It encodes CASSLFWEGLDTEAFF.

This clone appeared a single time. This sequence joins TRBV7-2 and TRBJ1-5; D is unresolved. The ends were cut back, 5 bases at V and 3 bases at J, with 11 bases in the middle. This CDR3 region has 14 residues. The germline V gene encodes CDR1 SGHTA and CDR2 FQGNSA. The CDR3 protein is CASSLNGLNQPQHF. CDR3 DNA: TGTGCCAGCAGCCTAAATGGGCTCAATCAGCCCCAGCATTTT.

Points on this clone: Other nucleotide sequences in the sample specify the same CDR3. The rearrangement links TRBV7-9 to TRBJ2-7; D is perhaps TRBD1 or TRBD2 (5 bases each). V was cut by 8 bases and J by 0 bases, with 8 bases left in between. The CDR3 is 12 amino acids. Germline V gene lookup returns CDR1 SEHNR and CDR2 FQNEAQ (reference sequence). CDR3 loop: CASGDGSYEQYF. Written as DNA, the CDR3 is TGTGCCAGCGGGGACGGCTCCTACGAGCAGTACTTC.

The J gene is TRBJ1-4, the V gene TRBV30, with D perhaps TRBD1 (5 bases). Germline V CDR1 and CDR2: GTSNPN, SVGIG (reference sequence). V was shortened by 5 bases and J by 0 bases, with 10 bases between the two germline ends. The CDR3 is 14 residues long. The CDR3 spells CAWQGKTTNEKLFF. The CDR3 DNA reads TGTGCCTGGCAGGGAAAAACAACTAATGAAAAACTGTTTTTT.

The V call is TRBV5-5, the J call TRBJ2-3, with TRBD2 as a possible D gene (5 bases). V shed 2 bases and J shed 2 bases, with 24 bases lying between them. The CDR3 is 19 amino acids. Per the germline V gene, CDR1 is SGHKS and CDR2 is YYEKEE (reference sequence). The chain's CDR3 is CASSLRTSLMALATDTQYF. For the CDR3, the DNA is TGTGCCAGCAGCTTAAGGACCTCGTTGATGGCCCTAGCCACAGATACGCAGTATTTT. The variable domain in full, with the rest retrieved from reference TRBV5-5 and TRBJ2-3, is DAGVTQSPTHLIKTRGQQVTLRCSPISGHKSVSWYQQVLGQGPQFIFQYYEKEERGRGNFPDRFSARQFPNYSSELNVNALLLGDSALYLCASSLRTSLMALATDTQYFGPGTRLTVL.

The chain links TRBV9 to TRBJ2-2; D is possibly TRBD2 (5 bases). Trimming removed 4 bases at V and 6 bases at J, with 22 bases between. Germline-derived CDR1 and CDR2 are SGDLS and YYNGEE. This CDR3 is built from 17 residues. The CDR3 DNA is TGTGCCAGCAGCTCGAAGGGTTTCGGACGAGGGCCCGGGGAGCTGTTTTTT. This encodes CASSSKGFGRGPGELFF.

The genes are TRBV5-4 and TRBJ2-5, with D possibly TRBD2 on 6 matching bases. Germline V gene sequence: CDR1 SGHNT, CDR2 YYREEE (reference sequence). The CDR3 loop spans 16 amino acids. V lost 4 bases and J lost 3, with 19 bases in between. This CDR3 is CASSRTTRLGEETQYF. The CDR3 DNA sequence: TGTGCCAGCAGCCGCACTACTAGACTAGGGGAAGAGACCCAGTACTTC.

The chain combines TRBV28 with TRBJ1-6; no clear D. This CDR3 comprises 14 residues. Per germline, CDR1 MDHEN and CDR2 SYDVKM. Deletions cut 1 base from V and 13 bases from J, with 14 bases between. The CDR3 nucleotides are TGTGCCAGCAGTTTATTGGGCCAATCGGCGCCCCTCCACTTT. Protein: CASSLLGQSAPLHF.

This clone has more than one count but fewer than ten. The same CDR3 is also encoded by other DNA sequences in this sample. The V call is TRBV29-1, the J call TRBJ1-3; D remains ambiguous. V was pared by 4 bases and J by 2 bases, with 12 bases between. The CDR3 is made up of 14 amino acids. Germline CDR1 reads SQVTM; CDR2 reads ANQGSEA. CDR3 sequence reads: CSVGLGQAGNTIYF. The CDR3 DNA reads TGCAGCGTTGGTTTAGGGCAGGCTGGAAACACCATATATTTT.

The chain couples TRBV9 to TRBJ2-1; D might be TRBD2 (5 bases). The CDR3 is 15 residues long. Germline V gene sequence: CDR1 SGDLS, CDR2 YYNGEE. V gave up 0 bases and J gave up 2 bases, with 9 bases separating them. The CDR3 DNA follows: TGTGCCAGCAGCGTAGGAGGGCATACCTACAATGAGCAGTTCTTC. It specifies CASSVGGHTYNEQFF.

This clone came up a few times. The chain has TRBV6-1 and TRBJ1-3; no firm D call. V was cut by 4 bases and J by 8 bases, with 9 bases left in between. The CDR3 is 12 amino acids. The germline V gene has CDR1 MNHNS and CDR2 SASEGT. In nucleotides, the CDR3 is TGTGCCAGCAGTGGGATTGGGTACACCATATATTTT. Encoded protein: CASSGIGYTIYF.

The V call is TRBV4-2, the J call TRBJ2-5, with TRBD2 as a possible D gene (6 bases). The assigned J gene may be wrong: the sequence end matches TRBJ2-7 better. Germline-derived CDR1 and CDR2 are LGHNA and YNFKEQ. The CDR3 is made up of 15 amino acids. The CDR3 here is CASSREQDGGYEQYF. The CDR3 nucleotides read TGTGCCAGCAGTAGGGAACAAGACGGGGGCTACGAGCAGTACTTC.

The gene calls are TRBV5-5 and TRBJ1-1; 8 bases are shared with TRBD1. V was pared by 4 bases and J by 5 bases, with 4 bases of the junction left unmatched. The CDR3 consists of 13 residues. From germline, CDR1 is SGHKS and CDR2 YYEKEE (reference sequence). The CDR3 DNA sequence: TGTGCCAGCAGCGTGGACAGGGTGACTGAAGCTTTCTTT. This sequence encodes CASSVDRVTEAFF.

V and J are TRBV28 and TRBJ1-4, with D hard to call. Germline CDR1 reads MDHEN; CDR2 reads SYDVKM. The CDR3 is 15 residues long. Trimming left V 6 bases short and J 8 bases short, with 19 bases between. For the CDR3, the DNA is TGTGCCAGCAGAACCCCGAGACGGCAATTGGAAAAACTGTTTTTT. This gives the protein CASRTPRRQLEKLFF.

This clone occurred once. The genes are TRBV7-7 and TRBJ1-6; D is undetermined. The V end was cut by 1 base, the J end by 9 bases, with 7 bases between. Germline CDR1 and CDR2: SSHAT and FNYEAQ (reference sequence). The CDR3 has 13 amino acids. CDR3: CASSLELFSPLHF. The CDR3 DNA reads TGTGCCAGCAGCTTAGAGCTGTTTTCACCCCTCCACTTT.

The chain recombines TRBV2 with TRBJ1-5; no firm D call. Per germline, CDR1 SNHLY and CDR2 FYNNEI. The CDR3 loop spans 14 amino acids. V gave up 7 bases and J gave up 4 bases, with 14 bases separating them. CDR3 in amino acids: CASTTRTGNQPQHF. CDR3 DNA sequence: TGTGCCAGCACAACTAGAACGGGAAATCAGCCCCAGCATTTT.

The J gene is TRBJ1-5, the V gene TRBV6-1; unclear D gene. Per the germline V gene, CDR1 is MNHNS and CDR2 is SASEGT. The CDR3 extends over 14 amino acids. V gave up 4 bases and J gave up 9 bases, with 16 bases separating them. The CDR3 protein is CASSVVGAGGPQHF. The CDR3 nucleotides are TGTGCCAGCAGTGTGGTGGGCGCGGGAGGGCCCCAGCATTTT.

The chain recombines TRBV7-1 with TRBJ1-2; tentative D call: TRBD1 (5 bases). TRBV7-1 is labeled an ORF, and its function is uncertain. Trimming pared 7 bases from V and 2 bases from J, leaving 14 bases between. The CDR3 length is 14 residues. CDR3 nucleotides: TGTGCCAGCACCATCCCAGGGACGAACTATGGCTACACCTTC. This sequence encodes CASTIPGTNYGYTF.

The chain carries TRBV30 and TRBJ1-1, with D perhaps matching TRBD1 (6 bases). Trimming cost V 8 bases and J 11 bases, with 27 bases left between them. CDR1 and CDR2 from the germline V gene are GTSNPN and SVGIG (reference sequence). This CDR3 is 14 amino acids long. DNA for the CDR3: TGTGCCGGGAAAAAAGGGACACCTGAAGCAGGGGCTTTCTTT. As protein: CAGKKGTPEAGAFF.

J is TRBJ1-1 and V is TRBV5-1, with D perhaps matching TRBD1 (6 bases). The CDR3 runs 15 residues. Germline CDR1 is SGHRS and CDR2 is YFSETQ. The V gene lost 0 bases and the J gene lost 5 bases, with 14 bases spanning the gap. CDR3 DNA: TGCGCCAGCAGCTTGGCAGGAGGGGGGAAAACTGAAGCTTTCTTT. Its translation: CASSLAGGGKTEAFF.

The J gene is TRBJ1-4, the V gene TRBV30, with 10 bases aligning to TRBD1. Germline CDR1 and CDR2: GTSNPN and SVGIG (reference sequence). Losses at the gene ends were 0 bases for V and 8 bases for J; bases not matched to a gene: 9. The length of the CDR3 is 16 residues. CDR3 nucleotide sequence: TGTGCCTGGAGTGTACGAGGGGGACAGGGGTCCGAAAAACTGTTTTTT. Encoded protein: CAWSVRGGQGSEKLFF.

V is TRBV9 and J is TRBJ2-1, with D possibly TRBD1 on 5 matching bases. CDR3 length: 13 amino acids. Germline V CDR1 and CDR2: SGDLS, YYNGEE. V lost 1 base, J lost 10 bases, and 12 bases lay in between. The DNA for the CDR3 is TGTGCCAGCAGCGTACAGGGCTTCGGGGAGCAGTTCTTC. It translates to CASSVQGFGEQFF.